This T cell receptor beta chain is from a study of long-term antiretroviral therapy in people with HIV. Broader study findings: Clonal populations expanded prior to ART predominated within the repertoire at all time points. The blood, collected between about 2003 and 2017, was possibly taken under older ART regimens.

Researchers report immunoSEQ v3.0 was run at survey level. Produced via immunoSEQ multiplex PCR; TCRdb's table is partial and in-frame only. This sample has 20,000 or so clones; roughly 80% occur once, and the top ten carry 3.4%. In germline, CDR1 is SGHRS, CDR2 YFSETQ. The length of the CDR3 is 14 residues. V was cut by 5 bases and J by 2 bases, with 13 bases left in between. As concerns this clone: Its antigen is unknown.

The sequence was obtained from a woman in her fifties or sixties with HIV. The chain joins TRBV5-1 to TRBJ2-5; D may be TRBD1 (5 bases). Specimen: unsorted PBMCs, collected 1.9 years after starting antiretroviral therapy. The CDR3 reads CASRSAGKQETQYF. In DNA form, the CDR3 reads TGCGCCAGCAGATCGGCAGGGAAACAAGAGACCCAGTACTTC.